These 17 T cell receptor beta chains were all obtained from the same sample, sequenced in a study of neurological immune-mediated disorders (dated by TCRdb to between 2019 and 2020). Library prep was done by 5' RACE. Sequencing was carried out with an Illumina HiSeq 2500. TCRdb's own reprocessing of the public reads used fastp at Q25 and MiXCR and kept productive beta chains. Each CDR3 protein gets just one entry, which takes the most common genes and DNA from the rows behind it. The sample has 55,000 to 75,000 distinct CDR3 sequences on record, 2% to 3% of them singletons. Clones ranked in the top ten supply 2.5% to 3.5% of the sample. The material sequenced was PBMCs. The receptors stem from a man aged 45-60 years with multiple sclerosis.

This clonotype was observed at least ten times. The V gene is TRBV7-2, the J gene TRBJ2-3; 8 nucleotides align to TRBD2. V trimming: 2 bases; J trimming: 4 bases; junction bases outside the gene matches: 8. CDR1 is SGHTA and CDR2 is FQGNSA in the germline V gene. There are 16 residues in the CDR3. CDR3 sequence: CASSLRAGGQADTQYF. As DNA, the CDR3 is TGTGCCAGCAGCTTAAGGGCGGGGGGCCAGGCAGATACGCAGTATTTT.

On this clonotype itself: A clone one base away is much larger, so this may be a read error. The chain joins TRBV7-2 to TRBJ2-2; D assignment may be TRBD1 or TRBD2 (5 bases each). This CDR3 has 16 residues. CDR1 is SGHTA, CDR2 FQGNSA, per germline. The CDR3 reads CASSFDRPPNTGALFF. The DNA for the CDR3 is TGTGCCAGCAGCTTCGACCGGCCGCCGAACACCGGGGCGCTGTTTTTT.

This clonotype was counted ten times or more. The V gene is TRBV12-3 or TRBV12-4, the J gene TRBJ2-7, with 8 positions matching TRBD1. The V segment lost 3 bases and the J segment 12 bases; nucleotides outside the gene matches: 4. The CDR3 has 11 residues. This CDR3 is CASSLTGVTYF. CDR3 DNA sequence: TGTGCCAGCAGTTTGACAGGGGTTACGTACTTC.

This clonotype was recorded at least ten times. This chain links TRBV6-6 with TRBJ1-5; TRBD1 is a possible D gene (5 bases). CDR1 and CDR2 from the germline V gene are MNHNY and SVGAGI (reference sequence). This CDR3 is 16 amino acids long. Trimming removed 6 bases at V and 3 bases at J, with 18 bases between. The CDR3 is CASRPGRDRINQPQHF. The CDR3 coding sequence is TGTGCCAGCAGACCGGGACGGGATCGAATCAATCAGCCCCAGCATTTT.

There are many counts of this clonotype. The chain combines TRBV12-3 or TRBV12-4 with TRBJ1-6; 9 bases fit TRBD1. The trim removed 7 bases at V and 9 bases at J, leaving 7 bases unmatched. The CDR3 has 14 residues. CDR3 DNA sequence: TGTGCCAGCAATTTGGGACAGGGAGGTTCACCCCTCCACTTT. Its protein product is CASNLGQGGSPLHF.

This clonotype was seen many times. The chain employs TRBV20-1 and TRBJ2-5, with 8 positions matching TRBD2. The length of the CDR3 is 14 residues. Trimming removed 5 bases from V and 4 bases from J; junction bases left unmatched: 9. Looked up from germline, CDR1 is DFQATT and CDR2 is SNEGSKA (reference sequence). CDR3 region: CSASFGGGGETQYF. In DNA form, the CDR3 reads TGCAGTGCTTCGTTCGGGGGGGGCGGAGAGACCCAGTACTTC.

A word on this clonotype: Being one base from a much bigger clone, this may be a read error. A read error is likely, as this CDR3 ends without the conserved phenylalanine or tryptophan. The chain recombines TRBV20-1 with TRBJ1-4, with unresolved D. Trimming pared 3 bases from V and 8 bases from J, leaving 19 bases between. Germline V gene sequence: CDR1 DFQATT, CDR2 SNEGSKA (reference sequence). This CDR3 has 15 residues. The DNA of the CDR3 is TGCAGTGCTAGGCCCCCTCGAGAGGCGGAGGAAAAACTGTTTTGT. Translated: CSARPPREAEEKLFC.

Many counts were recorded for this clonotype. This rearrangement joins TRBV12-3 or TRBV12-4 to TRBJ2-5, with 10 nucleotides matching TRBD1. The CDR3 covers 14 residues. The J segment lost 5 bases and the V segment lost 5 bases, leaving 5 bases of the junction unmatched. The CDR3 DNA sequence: TGTGCCAGCAGTCCGACAGGGGGCACGGAGACCCAGTACTTC. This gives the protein CASSPTGGTETQYF.

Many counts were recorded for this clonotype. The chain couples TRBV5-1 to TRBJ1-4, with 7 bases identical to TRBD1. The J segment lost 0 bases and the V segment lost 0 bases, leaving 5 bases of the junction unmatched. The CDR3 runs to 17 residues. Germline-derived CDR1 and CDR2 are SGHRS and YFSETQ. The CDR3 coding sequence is TGCGCCAGCAGCTTGGACAGGGGTCTTGCAACTAATGAAAAACTGTTTTTT. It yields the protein CASSLDRGLATNEKLFF. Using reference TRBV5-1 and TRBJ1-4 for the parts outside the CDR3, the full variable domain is KAGVTQTPRYLIKTRGQQVTLSCSPISGHRSVSWYQQTPGQGLQFLFEYFSETQRNKGNFPGRFSGRQFSNSRSEMNVSTLELGDSALYLCASSLDRGLATNEKLFFGSGTQLSVL.

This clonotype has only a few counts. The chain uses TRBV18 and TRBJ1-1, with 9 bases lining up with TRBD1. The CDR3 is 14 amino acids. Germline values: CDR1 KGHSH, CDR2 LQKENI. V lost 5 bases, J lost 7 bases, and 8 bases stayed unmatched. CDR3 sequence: CASSSGQGYGEAFF. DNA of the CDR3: TGTGCCAGCTCATCCGGACAGGGGTACGGTGAAGCTTTCTTT.

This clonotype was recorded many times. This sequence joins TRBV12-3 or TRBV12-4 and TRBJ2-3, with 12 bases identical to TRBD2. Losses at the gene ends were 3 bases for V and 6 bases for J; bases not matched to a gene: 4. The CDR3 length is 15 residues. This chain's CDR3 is CASSLLAGGRDTQYF. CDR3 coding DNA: TGTGCCAGCAGTTTGCTAGCGGGGGGGCGGGATACGCAGTATTTT.

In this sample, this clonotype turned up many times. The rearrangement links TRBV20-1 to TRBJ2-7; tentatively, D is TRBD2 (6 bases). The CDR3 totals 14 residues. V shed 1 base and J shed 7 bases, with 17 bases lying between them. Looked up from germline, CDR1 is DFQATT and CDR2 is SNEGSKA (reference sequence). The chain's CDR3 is CSARVISRGGEQYF. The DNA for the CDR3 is TGCAGTGCTAGAGTAATCTCGCGGGGCGGAGAGCAGTACTTC.

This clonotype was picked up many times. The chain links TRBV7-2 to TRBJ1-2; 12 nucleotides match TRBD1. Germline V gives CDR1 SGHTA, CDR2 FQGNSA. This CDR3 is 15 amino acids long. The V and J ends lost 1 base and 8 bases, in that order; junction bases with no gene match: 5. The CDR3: CASSLVGQGAAGYTF. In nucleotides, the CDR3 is TGTGCCAGCAGCTTAGTGGGACAGGGGGCTGCCGGCTACACCTTC.

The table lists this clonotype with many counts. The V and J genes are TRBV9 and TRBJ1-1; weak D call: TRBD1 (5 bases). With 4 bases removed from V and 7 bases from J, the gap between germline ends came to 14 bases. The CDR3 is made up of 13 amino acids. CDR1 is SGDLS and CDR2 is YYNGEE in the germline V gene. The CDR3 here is CASSSRDGGEAFF. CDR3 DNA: TGTGCCAGCAGCAGCCGGGACGGAGGTGAAGCTTTCTTT.

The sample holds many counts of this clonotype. The CDR3 DNA reads as TGTGCCAGCAGCCGAGGACAGGGGGGTTCCTTCTCCTACGAGCAGTACTTC. It encodes CASSRGQGGSFSYEQYF. V gene TRBV27 combines with J gene TRBJ2-7; the match to TRBD1 covers 10 bases. Germline V lookup: CDR1 MNHEY, CDR2 SMNVEV (reference sequence). V shed 6 bases, J shed 0 bases, and the junction held 11 bases outside the gene matches. The CDR3 spans 17 residues.

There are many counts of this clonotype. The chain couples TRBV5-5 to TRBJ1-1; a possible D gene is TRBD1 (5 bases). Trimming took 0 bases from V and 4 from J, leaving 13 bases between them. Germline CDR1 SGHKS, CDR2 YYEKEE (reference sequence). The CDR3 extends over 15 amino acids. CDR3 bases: TGTGCCAGCAGCTTGGGGGACTTCAGCGGCACTGAAGCTTTCTTT. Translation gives CASSLGDFSGTEAFF. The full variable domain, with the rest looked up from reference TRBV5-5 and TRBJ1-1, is DAGVTQSPTHLIKTRGQQVTLRCSPISGHKSVSWYQQVLGQGPQFIFQYYEKEERGRGNFPDRFSARQFPNYSSELNVNALLLGDSALYLCASSLGDFSGTEAFFGQGTRLTVV.

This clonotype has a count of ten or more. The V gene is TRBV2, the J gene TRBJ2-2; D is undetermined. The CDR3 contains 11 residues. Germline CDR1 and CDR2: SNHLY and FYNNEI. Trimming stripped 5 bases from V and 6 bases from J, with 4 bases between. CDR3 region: CASSLPGELFF. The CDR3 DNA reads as TGTGCCAGCAGTTTACCCGGGGAGCTGTTTTTT.